Listed below are T cell receptor beta chains from one sample, sequenced in a study of a mutant IDH1 vaccine in newly diagnosed glioma. For these TCRs, the target antigens are not known. This table comes from immunoSEQ multiplex PCR, and its TCRdb copy is limited to in-frame clones, with some not included. The sample comprises about 41,000 clones, about 78% of which are singletons, and 6.3% rests with the top ten. The material was PBMCs, obtained from a glioma patient whose treatment included an IDH1 peptide vaccine. The receptors derive from a woman aged 40 to 50 with glioma. Some clones in this sample may be carry-over from other donors' samples. The CDR3 runs from the conserved cysteine through the conserved F or W. Each record gives: V gene, D gene, clone size, J gene, CDR3 protein, CDR3 DNA. D genes are given only for firm matches. Clone size is shown for a subset of rows, as once, few, many or a class of expanded clone.

>TRBV4-2|.|.|TRBJ2-5
CASSQRLGTQETQYF
TGTGCCAGCAGCCAACGCCTGGGTACACAAGAGACCCAGTACTTC
>TRBV11-2|TRBD2|.|TRBJ2-7
CASSSRPVGGPYEQYF
TGTGCCAGCAGCTCAAGACCGGTGGGAGGGCCGTACGAGCAGTACTTC
>TRBV10-2|TRBD2|.|TRBJ2-2
CASKLAGGPTGELFF
TGCGCCAGCAAACTAGCGGGAGGGCCCACCGGGGAGCTGTTTTTT
>TRBV7-3|.|.|TRBJ1-4
CASSLTGGPTEKLFF
TGTGCCAGCAGCCTTACGGGCGGACCTACCGAAAAACTGTTTTTT
>TRBV5-6|TRBD2|.|TRBJ2-7
CASSWGRGAYEQYF
TGTGCCAGCAGCTGGGGGAGGGGCGCCTACGAGCAGTACTTC
>TRBV7-2|.|.|TRBJ2-7
CASSFGRDYEQYF
TGTGCCAGCAGCTTCGGCAGGGACTACGAGCAGTACTTC
>TRBV5-1|.|.|TRBJ1-1
CASSLDWVMNTEAFF
TGCGCCAGCAGCTTGGATTGGGTAATGAACACTGAAGCTTTCTTT
>TRBV7-2|TRBD1|.|TRBJ2-1
CASSPRTGSYNEQFF
TGTGCCAGCAGCCCGCGGACAGGGAGCTACAATGAGCAGTTCTTC
>TRBV6-1|.|once|TRBJ1-5
CASSEGGNNQPQHF
TGTGCCAGCAGCGAAGGGGGAAACAATCAGCCCCAGCATTTT
>TRBV20-1|TRBD1|.|TRBJ1-2
CSAQQGYGYTF
TGCAGTGCCCAACAGGGGTATGGCTACACCTTC
>TRBV15|.|.|TRBJ1-5
CATKMTGSNQPQHF
TGTGCCACCAAGATGACAGGCTCTAATCAGCCCCAGCATTTT
>TRBV7-8|.|few|TRBJ1-1
CASSSLRQNTEAFF
TGTGCCAGCAGCTCTCTCCGACAGAACACTGAAGCTTTCTTT
>TRBV6-6|TRBD2|.|TRBJ2-5
CASSQRGTKETQYF
TGTGCCAGCAGTCAGCGGGGGACCAAAGAGACCCAGTACTTC